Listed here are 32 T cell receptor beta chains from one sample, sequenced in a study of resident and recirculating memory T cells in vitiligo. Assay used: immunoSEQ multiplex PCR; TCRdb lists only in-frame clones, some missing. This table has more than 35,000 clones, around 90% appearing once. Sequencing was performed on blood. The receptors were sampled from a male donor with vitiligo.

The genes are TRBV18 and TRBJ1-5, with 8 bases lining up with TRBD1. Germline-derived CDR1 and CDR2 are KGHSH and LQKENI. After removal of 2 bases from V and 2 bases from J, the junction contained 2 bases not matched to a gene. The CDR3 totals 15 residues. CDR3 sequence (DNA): TGTGCCAGCTCACCAGACAGGGGCGGCAATCAGCCCCAGCATTTT. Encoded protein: CASSPDRGGNQPQHF.

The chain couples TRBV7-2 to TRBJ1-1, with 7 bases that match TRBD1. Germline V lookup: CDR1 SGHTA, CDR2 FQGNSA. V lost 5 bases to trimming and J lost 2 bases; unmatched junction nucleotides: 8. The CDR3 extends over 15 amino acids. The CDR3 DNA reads TGTGCCAGCAGCCGACAGGGAGGTCCTAACACTGAAGCTTTCTTT. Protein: CASSRQGGPNTEAFF.

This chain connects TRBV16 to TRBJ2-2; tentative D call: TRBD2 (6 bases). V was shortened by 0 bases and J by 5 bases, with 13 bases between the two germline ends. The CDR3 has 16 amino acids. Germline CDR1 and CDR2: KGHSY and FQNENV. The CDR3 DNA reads TGTGCCAGCAGCCAATCAGGCGGGATGGGAACCGGGGAGCTGTTTTTT. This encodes CASSQSGGMGTGELFF.

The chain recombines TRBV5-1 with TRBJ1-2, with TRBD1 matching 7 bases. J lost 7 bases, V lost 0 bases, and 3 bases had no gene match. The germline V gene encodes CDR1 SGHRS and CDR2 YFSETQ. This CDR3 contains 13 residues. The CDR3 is CASSLETGTGYTF. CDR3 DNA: TGCGCCAGCAGCTTGGAGACAGGGACTGGCTACACCTTC.

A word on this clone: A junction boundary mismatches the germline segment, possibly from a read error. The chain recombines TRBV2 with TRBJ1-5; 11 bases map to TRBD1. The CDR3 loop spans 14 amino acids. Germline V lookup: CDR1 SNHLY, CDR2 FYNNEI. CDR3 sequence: CTSNMGQGDQPQHF. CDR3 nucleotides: TGTACCAGCAATATGGGACAGGGGGACCAGCCCCAGCATTTT.

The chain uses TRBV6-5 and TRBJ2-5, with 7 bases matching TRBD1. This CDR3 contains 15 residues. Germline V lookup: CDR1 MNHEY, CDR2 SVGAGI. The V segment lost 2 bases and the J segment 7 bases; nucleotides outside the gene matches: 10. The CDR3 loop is CASSYQVTGESTQYF. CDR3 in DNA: TGTGCCAGCAGTTACCAGGTTACAGGGGAATCGACCCAGTACTTC.

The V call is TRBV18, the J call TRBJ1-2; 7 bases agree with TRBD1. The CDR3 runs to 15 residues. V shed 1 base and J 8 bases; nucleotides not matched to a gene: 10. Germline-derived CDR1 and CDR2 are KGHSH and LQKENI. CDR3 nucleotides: TGTGCCAGCTCACCACGGAGAGCCAGGGGGGAAGGCTACACCTTC. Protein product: CASSPRRARGEGYTF. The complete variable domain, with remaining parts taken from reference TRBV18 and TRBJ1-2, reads NAGVMQNPRHLVRRRGQEARLRCSPMKGHSHVYWYRQLPEEGLKFMVYLQKENIIDESGMPKERFSAEFPKEGPSILRIQQVVRGDSAAYFCASSPRRARGEGYTFGSGTRLTVV.

The CDR3 here is CASLTGGTYEQYF. DNA for the CDR3: TGTGCCAGCCTAACAGGGGGCACCTACGAGCAGTACTTC. The V call is TRBV2, the J call TRBJ2-7; 9 bases align to TRBD1. The trim removed 8 bases at V and 2 bases at J, leaving 4 bases unmatched. The CDR3 is 13 residues long. Germline CDR1 and CDR2: SNHLY and FYNNEI.

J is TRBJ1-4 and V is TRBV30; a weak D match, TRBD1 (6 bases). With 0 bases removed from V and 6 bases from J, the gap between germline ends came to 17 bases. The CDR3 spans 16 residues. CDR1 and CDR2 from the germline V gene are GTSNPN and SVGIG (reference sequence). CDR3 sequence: CAWSVLGRGRDEKLFF. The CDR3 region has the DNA TGTGCCTGGAGTGTACTCGGCAGGGGCAGGGATGAAAAACTGTTTTTT.

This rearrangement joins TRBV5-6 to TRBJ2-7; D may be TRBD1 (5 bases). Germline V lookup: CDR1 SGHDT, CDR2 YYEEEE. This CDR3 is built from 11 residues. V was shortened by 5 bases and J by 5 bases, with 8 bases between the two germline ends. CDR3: CASSTRDEQYF. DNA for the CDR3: TGTGCCAGCAGTACCAGGGACGAGCAGTACTTC.

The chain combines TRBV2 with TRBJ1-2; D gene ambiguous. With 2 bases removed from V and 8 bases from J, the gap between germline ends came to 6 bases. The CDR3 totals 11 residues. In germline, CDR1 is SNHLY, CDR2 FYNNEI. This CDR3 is CASSEIAGYTF. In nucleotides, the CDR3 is TGTGCCAGCAGTGAAATAGCGGGCTACACCTTC.

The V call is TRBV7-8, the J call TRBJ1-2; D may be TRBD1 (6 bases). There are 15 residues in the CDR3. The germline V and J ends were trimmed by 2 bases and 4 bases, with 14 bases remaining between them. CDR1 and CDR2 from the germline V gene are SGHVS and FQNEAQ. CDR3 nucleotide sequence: TGTGCCAGCAGCTTAATACAGGGTACTGTCTATGGCTACACCTTC. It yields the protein CASSLIQGTVYGYTF. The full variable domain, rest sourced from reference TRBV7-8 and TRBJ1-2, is GAGVSQSPRYKVAKRGQDVALRCDPISGHVSLFWYQQALGQGPEFLTYFQNEAQLDKSGLPSDRFFAERPEGSVSTLKIQRTQQEDSAVYLCASSLIQGTVYGYTFGSGTRLTVV.

The CDR3 is CASSLLAGPQEDTGELFF. The CDR3 DNA sequence: TGTGCCAGCAGCTTATTAGCGGGGCCACAGGAGGACACCGGGGAGCTGTTTTTT. The chain uses TRBV7-3 and TRBJ2-2; 8 bases match TRBD2. The CDR3 has 18 amino acids. The V and J ends lost 2 bases and 3 bases, in that order; junction bases with no gene match: 11. Germline loops: CDR1 SGHTA, CDR2 FQGTGA.

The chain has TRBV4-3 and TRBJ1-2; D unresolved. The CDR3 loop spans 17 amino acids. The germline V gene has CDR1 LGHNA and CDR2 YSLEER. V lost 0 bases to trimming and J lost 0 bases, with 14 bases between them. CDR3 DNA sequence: TGCGCCAGCAGCCAAGATGTTCTCCAGGCCACTAACTATGGCTACACCTTC. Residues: CASSQDVLQATNYGYTF.

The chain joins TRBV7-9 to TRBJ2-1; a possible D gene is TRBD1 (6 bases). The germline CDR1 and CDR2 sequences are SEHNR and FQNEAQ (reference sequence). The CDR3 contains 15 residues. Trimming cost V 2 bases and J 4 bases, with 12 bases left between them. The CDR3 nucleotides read TGTGCCAGCAGCTTAATCCCGGGACATTACAATGAGCAGTTCTTC. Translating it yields CASSLIPGHYNEQFF.

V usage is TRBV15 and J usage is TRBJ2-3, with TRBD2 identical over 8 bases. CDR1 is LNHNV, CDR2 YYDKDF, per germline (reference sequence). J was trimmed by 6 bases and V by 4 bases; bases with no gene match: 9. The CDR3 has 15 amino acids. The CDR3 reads CATSTRRGAGDTQYF. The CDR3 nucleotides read TGTGCCACCAGCACCCGGCGGGGGGCGGGGGATACGCAGTATTTT.

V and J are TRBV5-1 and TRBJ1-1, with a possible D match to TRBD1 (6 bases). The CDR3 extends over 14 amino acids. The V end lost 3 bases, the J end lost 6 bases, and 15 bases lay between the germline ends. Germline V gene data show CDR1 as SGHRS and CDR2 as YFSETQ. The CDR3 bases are TGCGCCAGCAGCTACGCCCCAGGGGTCCCTGAAGCTTTCTTT. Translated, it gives CASSYAPGVPEAFF. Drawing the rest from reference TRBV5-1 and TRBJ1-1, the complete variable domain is KAGVTQTPRYLIKTRGQQVTLSCSPISGHRSVSWYQQTPGQGLQFLFEYFSETQRNKGNFPGRFSGRQFSNSRSEMNVSTLELGDSALYLCASSYAPGVPEAFFGQGTRLTVV.

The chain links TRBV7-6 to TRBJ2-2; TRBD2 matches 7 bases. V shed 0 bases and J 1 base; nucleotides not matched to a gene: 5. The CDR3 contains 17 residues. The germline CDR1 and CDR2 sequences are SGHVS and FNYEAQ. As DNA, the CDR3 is TGTGCCAGCAGCTTAGCGTTAGGACTAGGGAACACCGGGGAGCTGTTTTTT. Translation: CASSLALGLGNTGELFF.

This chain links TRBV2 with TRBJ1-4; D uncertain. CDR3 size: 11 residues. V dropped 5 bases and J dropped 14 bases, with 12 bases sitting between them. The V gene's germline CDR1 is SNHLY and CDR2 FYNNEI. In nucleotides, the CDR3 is TGTGCCAGCAGTCCCACGGGTTGGCTGTTTTTT. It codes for CASSPTGWLFF.

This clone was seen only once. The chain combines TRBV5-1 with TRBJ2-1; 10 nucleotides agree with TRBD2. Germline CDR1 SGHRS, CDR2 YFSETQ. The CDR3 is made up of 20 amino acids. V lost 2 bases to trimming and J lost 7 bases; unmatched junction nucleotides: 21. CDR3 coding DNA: TGCGCCAGCAGCTTCGCCGGGACACGAATTCTAGCGGGGGTACTGAATGAGCAGTTCTTC. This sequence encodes CASSFAGTRILAGVLNEQFF.

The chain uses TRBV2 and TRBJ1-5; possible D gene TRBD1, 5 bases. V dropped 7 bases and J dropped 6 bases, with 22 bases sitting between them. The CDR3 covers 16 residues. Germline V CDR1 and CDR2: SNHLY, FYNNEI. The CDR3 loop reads CASTGGYRQGTQPQHF. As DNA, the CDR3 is TGTGCCAGCACGGGGGGATACCGGCAGGGAACTCAGCCCCAGCATTTT. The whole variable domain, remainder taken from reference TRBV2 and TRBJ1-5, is EPEVTQTPSHQVTQMGQEVILRCVPISNHLYFYWYRQILGQKVEFLVSFYNNEISEKSEIFDDQFSVERPDGSNFTLKIRSTKLEDSAMYFCASTGGYRQGTQPQHFGDGTRLSIL.

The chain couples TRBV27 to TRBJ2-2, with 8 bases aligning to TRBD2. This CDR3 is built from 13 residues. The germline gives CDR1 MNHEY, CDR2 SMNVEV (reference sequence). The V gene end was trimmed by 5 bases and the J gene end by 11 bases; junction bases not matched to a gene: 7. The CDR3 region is CASSPGLVVELFF. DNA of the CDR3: TGTGCCAGCAGTCCGGGACTAGTAGTCGAGCTGTTTTTT.

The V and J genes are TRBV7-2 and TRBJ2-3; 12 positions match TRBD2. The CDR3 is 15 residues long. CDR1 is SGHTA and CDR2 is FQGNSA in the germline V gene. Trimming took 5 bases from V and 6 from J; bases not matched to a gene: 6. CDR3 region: CASSRLAGARDTQYF. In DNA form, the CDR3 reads TGTGCCAGCAGCCGACTAGCGGGGGCCCGGGATACGCAGTATTTT.

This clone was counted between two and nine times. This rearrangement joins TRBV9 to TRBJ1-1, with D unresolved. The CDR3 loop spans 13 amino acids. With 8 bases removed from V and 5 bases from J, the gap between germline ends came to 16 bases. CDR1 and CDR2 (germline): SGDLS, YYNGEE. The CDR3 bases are TGTGCCAGTGCCCCGGGTTCGGCGACTGAAGCTTTCTTT. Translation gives CASAPGSATEAFF. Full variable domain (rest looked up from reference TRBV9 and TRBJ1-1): DSGVTQTPKHLITATGQRVTLRCSPRSGDLSVYWYQQSLDQGLQFLIQYYNGEERAKGNILERFSAQQFPDLHSELNLSSLELGDSALYFCASAPGSATEAFFGQGTRLTVV.

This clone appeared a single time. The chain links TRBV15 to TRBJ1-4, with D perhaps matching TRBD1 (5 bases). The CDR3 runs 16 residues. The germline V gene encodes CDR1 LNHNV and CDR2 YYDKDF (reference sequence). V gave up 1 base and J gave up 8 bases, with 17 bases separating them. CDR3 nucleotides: TGTGCCACCAGCAGAGCCCTGACAGAAGTGGGAGAAAAACTGTTTTTT. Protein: CATSRALTEVGEKLFF.

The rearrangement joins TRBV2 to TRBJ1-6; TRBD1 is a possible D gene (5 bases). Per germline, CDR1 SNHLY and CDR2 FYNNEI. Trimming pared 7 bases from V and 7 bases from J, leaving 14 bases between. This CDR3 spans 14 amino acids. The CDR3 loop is CASKSRVDNSPLHF. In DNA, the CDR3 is TGTGCCAGCAAATCCAGGGTAGACAATTCACCCCTCCACTTT.

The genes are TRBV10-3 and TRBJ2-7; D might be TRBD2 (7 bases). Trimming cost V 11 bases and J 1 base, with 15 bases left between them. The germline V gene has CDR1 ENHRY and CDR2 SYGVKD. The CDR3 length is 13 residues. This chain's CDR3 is CALGKGGSYEQYF. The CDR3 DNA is TGTGCCCTGGGAAAGGGGGGGTCCTACGAGCAGTACTTC.

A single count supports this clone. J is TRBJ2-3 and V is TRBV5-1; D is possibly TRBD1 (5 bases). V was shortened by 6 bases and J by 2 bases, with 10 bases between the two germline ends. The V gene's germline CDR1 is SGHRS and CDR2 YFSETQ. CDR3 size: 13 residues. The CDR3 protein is CASIQDNTDTQYF. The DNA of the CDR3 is TGCGCCAGCATCCAGGACAACACAGATACGCAGTATTTT. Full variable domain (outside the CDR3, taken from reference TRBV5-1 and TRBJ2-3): KAGVTQTPRYLIKTRGQQVTLSCSPISGHRSVSWYQQTPGQGLQFLFEYFSETQRNKGNFPGRFSGRQFSNSRSEMNVSTLELGDSALYLCASIQDNTDTQYFGPGTRLTVL.

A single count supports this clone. CDR3 DNA sequence: TGTGCCAGCAGCCTATATGAAACCTCCTACGAGCAGTACTTC. It is translated as CASSLYETSYEQYF. The V gene is TRBV7-9, the J gene TRBJ2-7; unclear D gene. The V gene's germline CDR1 is SEHNR and CDR2 FQNEAQ (reference sequence). The CDR3 extends over 14 amino acids. V lost 5 bases and J lost 0, with 11 bases in between. Using reference TRBV7-9 and TRBJ2-7 for the parts outside the CDR3, the full variable domain is DTGVSQNPRHKITKRGQNVTFRCDPISEHNRLYWYRQTLGQGPEFLTYFQNEAQLEKSRLLSDRFSAERPKGSFSTLEIQRTEQGDSAMYLCASSLYETSYEQYFGPGTRLTVT.

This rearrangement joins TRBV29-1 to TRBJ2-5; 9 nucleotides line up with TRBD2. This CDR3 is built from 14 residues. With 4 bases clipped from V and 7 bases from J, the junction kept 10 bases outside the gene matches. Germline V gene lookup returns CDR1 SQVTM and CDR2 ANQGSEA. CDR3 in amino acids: CSVAGRGGVVTQYF. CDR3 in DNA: TGCAGCGTTGCGGGGCGGGGGGGTGTTGTGACCCAGTACTTC.

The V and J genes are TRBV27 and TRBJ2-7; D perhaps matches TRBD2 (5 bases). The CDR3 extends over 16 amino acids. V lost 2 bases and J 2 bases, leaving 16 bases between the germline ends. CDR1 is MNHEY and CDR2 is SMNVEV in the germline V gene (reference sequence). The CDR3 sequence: CASSLGPGPRAYEQYF. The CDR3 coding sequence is TGTGCCAGCAGTTTAGGGCCCGGACCGAGGGCCTACGAGCAGTACTTC.

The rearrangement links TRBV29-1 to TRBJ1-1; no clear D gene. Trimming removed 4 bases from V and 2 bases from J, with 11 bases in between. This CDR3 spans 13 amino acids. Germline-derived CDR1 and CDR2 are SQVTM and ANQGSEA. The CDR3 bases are TGCAGCGTTGGAGCCCTTACTAACACTGAAGCTTTCTTT. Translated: CSVGALTNTEAFF.